This is a list of T cell receptor beta chains from one sample in a study of blood T cells in healthy people across ages. One entry per CDR3 protein, called by TCRdb with MiXCR from the 5' RACE reads. The sample shows 550,000 to 600,000 distinct CDR3 sequences, roughly 28% of them seen only once. The sequenced sample was blood. The receptors come from a woman between 65 and 79 years old in good health. CDR3s include the opening cysteine and the closing phenylalanine or tryptophan. The D gene is left open where the match is weak. The size field is filled for only some rows; it gives once, few, many or a size class.

V gene	CDR3 length	clone size	J gene	D gene	CDR3 protein	CDR3 DNA
TRBV12-3/TRBV12-4	11	many	TRBJ2-3	-	CASSLLYTQYF	TGTGCCAGCAGTTTATTGTATACGCAGTATTTT
TRBV12-3/TRBV12-4	15	few	TRBJ1-4	TRBD1	CASSRTRGRGEKLFF	TGTGCCAGCAGTCGGACGAGGGGGCGCGGTGAAAAACTGTTTTTT
TRBV18	14	-	TRBJ1-3	TRBD1	CASSGQASGNTIYF	TGTGCCAGCTCCGGACAGGCCTCTGGAAACACCATATACTTT
TRBV20-1	15	few	TRBJ2-1	TRBD2	CSADSGGSSYNEQFF	TGCAGTGCTGATAGCGGGGGGAGCTCCTACAATGAGCAGTTCTTC
TRBV7-7	13	-	TRBJ2-7	TRBD1	CASSQDRVSEQYF	TGTGCTAGCAGCCAGGACAGGGTCTCCGAGCAGTACTTC
TRBV4-1	20	few	TRBJ1-3	-	CASSQAHPGISGETGNTIYF	TGTGCCAGCAGCCAAGCCCATCCCGGGATTTCAGGGGAGACTGGAAACACCATATATTTT
TRBV27	15	-	TRBJ1-2	-	CASRTLGQGPYGYTF	TGTGCCAGCCGGACCCTTGGGCAAGGGCCCTATGGCTACACCTTC
TRBV7-2	18	-	TRBJ1-5	TRBD1	CASSLDPGGFYSNQPQHF	TGTGCCAGCAGCTTAGATCCAGGGGGTTTTTATAGCAATCAGCCCCAGCATTTT
TRBV18	16	-	TRBJ1-4	-	CASSATPGTQGEKLFF	TGTGCCAGCTCAGCTACCCCCGGGACTCAGGGTGAAAAACTGTTTTTT
TRBV9	16	few	TRBJ2-2	-	CASGVDPSSPAGELFF	TGTGCCAGCGGCGTAGACCCCAGTAGCCCAGCCGGGGAGCTGTTTTTT
TRBV20-1	15	few	TRBJ2-3	TRBD1	CSARGTGSGRDTQYF	TGCAGTGCTAGAGGGACAGGGTCGGGAAGGGATACGCAGTATTTT
TRBV2	12	few	TRBJ1-1	-	CASSGYRKEAFF	TGTGCCAGCAGTGGTTACAGAAAAGAAGCTTTCTTT
TRBV29-1	12	-	TRBJ2-1	-	CSVSWKWNEQFF	TGCAGCGTTTCATGGAAATGGAATGAGCAGTTCTTC